The 17 T cell receptor beta chains reported below all come from one sample, sequenced in a study of cytomegalovirus exposure and HLA in healthy donors. The PCR ran on 60 Vbeta and 13 Jbeta primers. Assay used: immunoSEQ multiplex PCR; TCRdb lists only in-frame clones, some missing. Of some 100,000 clones listed, about 75% are singletons. The source material was PBMCs. The receptors shown here come from a woman between 18 and 29 years old in good health and CMV-seropositive.

J is TRBJ2-7 and V is TRBV7-9; 8 bases are a match to TRBD2. With V trimmed by 3 bases and J by 6 bases, 7 bases remained unmatched. The CDR3 length is 14 residues. Germline assignment: CDR1 SEHNR and CDR2 FQNEAQ (reference sequence). The CDR3, as DNA: TGTGCCAGCAGCTTTGGCGGGAGGTCCACCGAGCAGTACTTC. Amino acid sequence: CASSFGGRSTEQYF.

The chain couples TRBV6-5 to TRBJ1-2; 8 nucleotides align to TRBD1. Germline values: CDR1 MNHEY, CDR2 SVGAGI. The junction had 4 bases not matched to a gene; V was cut back by 6 bases and J by 4 bases. CDR3 length: 13 amino acids. CDR3 in amino acids: CASSQDRVYGYTF. Written as DNA, the CDR3 is TGTGCCAGCAGCCAGGACAGGGTCTATGGCTACACCTTC.

The chain recombines TRBV7-9 with TRBJ2-5, with 11 bases fitting TRBD1. Germline CDR1 SEHNR, CDR2 FQNEAQ (reference sequence). J gave up 4 bases and V 5 bases, and 6 bases lay outside the gene matches. This CDR3 comprises 15 residues. The CDR3 sequence is CASSRRTGGRETQYF. The CDR3 DNA reads as TGTGCCAGCAGCAGAAGGACAGGGGGCCGAGAGACCCAGTACTTC.

This clone came up a few times. V is TRBV7-9 and J is TRBJ1-2; D gene ambiguous. The germline V gene has CDR1 SEHNR and CDR2 FQNEAQ (reference sequence). The V gene lost 1 base and the J gene lost 1 base, with 7 bases spanning the gap. The CDR3 spans 14 residues. Here the CDR3 reads CASSLDVDNYGYTF. CDR3 DNA: TGTGCCAGCAGCTTAGATGTAGATAACTATGGCTACACCTTC.

In DNA, the CDR3 is TGTGCCAGCAGCCGGAGTGCAACTAATGAAAAACTGTTTTTT. Protein: CASSRSATNEKLFF. This sequence joins TRBV6-5 and TRBJ1-4; D gene unclear. Germline CDR1 MNHEY, CDR2 SVGAGI. The CDR3 consists of 14 residues. V lost 6 bases and J lost 0, with 8 bases in between.

This clone was recorded only once. V is TRBV29-1 and J is TRBJ2-7; 7 nucleotides line up with TRBD1. The CDR3 is 12 amino acids. Germline V CDR1 and CDR2: SQVTM, ANQGSEA. The J segment lost 3 bases and the V segment lost 7 bases, leaving 6 bases of the junction unmatched. In DNA, the CDR3 is TGCAGCGCCCGTGCAGGGGGCTACGAGCAGTACTTC. Translation gives CSARAGGYEQYF.

The rearrangement joins TRBV18 to TRBJ2-5; possible D gene TRBD1, 5 bases. The CDR3 is made up of 15 amino acids. V was shortened by 0 bases and J by 1 base, with 9 bases between the two germline ends. Per germline, CDR1 KGHSH and CDR2 LQKENI. The CDR3 region is CASSPPSGSQETQYF. CDR3 DNA sequence: TGTGCCAGCTCACCACCCTCAGGGTCCCAAGAGACCCAGTACTTC.

This clone has only a few counts. The gene calls are TRBV9 and TRBJ1-1, with D possibly matching TRBD1 (6 bases). This CDR3 is built from 17 residues. Germline lookup yields CDR1 SGDLS and CDR2 YYNGEE. V dropped 0 bases and J dropped 7 bases, with 22 bases sitting between them. The chain's CDR3 is CASSVGGPIRQGREAFF. DNA for the CDR3: TGTGCCAGCAGCGTAGGGGGCCCCATTCGTCAGGGGCGTGAAGCTTTCTTT. Full variable domain (rest looked up from reference TRBV9 and TRBJ1-1): DSGVTQTPKHLITATGQRVTLRCSPRSGDLSVYWYQQSLDQGLQFLIQYYNGEERAKGNILERFSAQQFPDLHSELNLSSLELGDSALYFCASSVGGPIRQGREAFFGQGTRLTVV.

The rearrangement uses TRBV7-2 and TRBJ2-1, with a possible D match to TRBD2 (5 bases). The CDR3 runs to 17 residues. The germline CDR1 and CDR2 sequences are SGHTA and FQGNSA. Trimming left V 6 bases short and J 7 bases short, with 25 bases between. The CDR3 bases are TGTGCCAGCAGGGTCGCGCTAGTTGGGAAAAGAGGGAATGAGCAGTTCTTC. Residues: CASRVALVGKRGNEQFF.

The chain uses TRBV2 and TRBJ1-2; TRBD1 matches 8 bases. The CDR3 contains 12 residues. Germline CDR1 and CDR2: SNHLY and FYNNEI. The V gene end was trimmed by 5 bases and the J gene end by 7 bases; junction bases not matched to a gene: 3. CDR3 sequence reads: CASSWTGLGYTF. In nucleotides, the CDR3 is TGTGCCAGCAGTTGGACAGGGCTTGGCTACACCTTC.

This clone was seen many times. The rearrangement uses TRBV7-9 and TRBJ2-1, with 7 bases that match TRBD1. The CDR3 is 13 residues long. Unmatched junction bases numbered 5, after V lost 6 bases and J lost 6 bases. Per the germline V gene, CDR1 is SEHNR and CDR2 is FQNEAQ (reference sequence). CDR3 protein: CASRTTGRNEQFF. In DNA form, the CDR3 reads TGTGCCAGCAGGACGACAGGGCGCAATGAGCAGTTCTTC.

The rearrangement joins TRBV5-6 to TRBJ2-2, with 8 nucleotides matching TRBD2. The length of the CDR3 is 16 residues. With 1 base clipped from V and 5 bases from J, the junction kept 7 bases outside the gene matches. In germline, CDR1 is SGHDT, CDR2 YYEEEE. This CDR3 is CASSLFVASGTGELFF. The CDR3, as DNA: TGTGCCAGCAGCTTGTTTGTGGCTAGCGGGACCGGGGAGCTGTTTTTT.

The chain has TRBV6-5 and TRBJ1-1; D possibly corresponds to TRBD1 (5 bases). Between the trimmed V and J ends, which lost 6 bases and 5 bases, there was a span of 13 bases. Germline assignment: CDR1 MNHEY and CDR2 SVGAGI. This CDR3 comprises 13 residues. CDR3 amino acids: CASSLDRVTEAFF. The CDR3 region has the DNA TGTGCCAGCAGCCTCGACAGAGTGACTGAAGCTTTCTTT.

This clone was detected only a few times. The CDR3 is CAWSGRNQPQHF. CDR3 DNA: TGTGCCTGGAGTGGGCGCAATCAGCCCCAGCATTTT. The gene calls are TRBV30 and TRBJ1-5, with D unresolved. The CDR3 length is 12 residues. The V end lost 1 base, the J end lost 2 bases, and 3 bases lay between the germline ends. Germline CDR1 GTSNPN, CDR2 SVGIG (reference sequence).

As to this clone: Compared with germline, one end of the junction differs, possibly owing to a read error. V is TRBV7-9 and J is TRBJ2-7; the match to TRBD1 covers 10 bases. CDR1 SEHNR and CDR2 FQNEAQ come from the germline V gene (reference sequence). The CDR3 has 13 amino acids. The CDR3 loop is CSSSDRGPYEQYF. CDR3 DNA: TGTTCCAGCAGCGACAGGGGGCCCTACGAGCAGTACTTC.

The chain links TRBV28 to TRBJ2-3; D perhaps matches TRBD2 (6 bases). The CDR3 spans 17 residues. Germline V gene data show CDR1 as MDHEN and CDR2 as SYDVKM. Trimming removed 4 bases from V and 0 bases from J, with 17 bases in between. CDR3 nucleotide sequence: TGTGCCAGCAGTTCCTTCTTAGGGAGGATTAGCACAGATACGCAGTATTTT. Amino acid sequence: CASSSFLGRISTDTQYF.

The chain carries TRBV7-8 and TRBJ2-1, with TRBD2 matching 8 bases. Germline CDR1 and CDR2: SGHVS and FQNEAQ. This CDR3 is built from 16 residues. Losses at the gene ends were 3 bases for V and 5 bases for J; bases not matched to a gene: 9. The CDR3 DNA sequence: TGTGCCAGCAGCTTCTCTCAGCGGGAGATCGACAATGAGCAGTTCTTC. Translating gives CASSFSQREIDNEQFF.